The entry that follows covers one T cell receptor beta chain sequence. These data are taken from a study of blood T cell repertoires in COVID-19. Study-level information: From the United States, Italy and Spain came samples of acute and convalescent COVID-19. T cells, B-cell-depleted T cells, or PBMCs provided the cDNA or gDNA that served as material.

Germline V gene data show CDR1 as MGHRA and CDR2 as YSYEKL. The V end was cut by 0 bases, the J end by 10 bases, with 15 bases between. The CDR3 is made up of 14 amino acids. Produced via immunoSEQ multiplex PCR; TCRdb's table is partial and in-frame only. The data hold around 130,000 clones, with more than 70% observed a single time. The specimen was peripheral blood. This chain links TRBV4-1 with TRBJ1-2; D remains ambiguous. This clonotype was obtained from a human donor in a cohort sampled during active COVID-19. CDR3 bases: TGCGCCAGCAGCCAAGATTCTCGTCAGGCCGTCTACACCTTC. As protein: CASSQDSRQAVYTF.